A selection of T cell receptor beta chains follows, all from one sample in a study of CD8+CD57+ T cells in acquired aplastic anemia. TCRdb reprocessed the reads with MiXCR, giving one entry per CDR3 protein. The data show some 290,000 distinct CDR3 sequences, roughly 50% seen once. The sample consisted of sorted CD4+, CD8+, or CD8+CD57+ T cells (not recorded which) from PBMCs. The receptors shown here come from a human donor with severe aplastic anemia or a healthy control (not recorded which). Both conserved end residues are part of each CDR3. The D gene is left open where the match is weak. A row's size may be missing; if present it is once, few, many or a size class.

j_gene: TRBJ1-3; d_gene: .; v_gene: TRBV7-9; len: 18; abundance: .; CDR3aa: CASSLALGGGRSGNTIYF; CDR3nt: TGTGCCAGCAGCTTAGCATTGGGCGGCGGGCGCTCTGGAAACACCATATATTTT
j_gene: TRBJ1-3; d_gene: .; v_gene: TRBV5-1; len: 13; abundance: once; CDR3aa: CASSLWSGNTIYF; CDR3nt: TGCGCCAGCAGCCTGTGGTCTGGAAACACCATATATTTT
j_gene: TRBJ2-3; d_gene: .; v_gene: TRBV2; len: 15; abundance: .; CDR3aa: CASSEGLVNLDTQYF; CDR3nt: TGTGCCAGCAGTGAAGGCCTAGTTAACCTCGATACGCAGTATTTT
j_gene: TRBJ1-1; d_gene: .; v_gene: TRBV12-3/TRBV12-4; len: 15; abundance: many; CDR3aa: CASSLRGLSITEAFF; CDR3nt: TGTGCCAGCAGTTTGAGGGGTTTGTCTATCACTGAAGCTTTCTTT
j_gene: TRBJ2-7; d_gene: .; v_gene: TRBV7-8; len: 13; abundance: .; CDR3aa: CASSLGTLYEQCF; CDR3nt: TGTGCCAGCAGCTTAGGGACCCTGTACGAGCAGTGCTTC
j_gene: TRBJ1-2; d_gene: .; v_gene: TRBV20-1; len: 8; abundance: .; CDR3aa: CSVAGYTF; CDR3nt: TGCAGTGTAGCTGGCTACACCTTC
j_gene: TRBJ1-1; d_gene: .; v_gene: TRBV5-1; len: 15; abundance: once; CDR3aa: CASSLHLAGGTEAFF; CDR3nt: TGCGCCAGCAGCTTGCATCTAGCGGGGGGCACTGAAGCTTTCTTT
j_gene: TRBJ2-7; d_gene: TRBD1; v_gene: TRBV25-1; len: 14; abundance: many; CDR3aa: CASEPGQGHYEQYF; CDR3nt: TGTGCCAGCGAACCGGGACAGGGGCACTACGAGCAGTACTTC
j_gene: TRBJ2-7; d_gene: .; v_gene: TRBV5-1; len: 14; abundance: .; CDR3aa: CASSLRRSLYEQYF; CDR3nt: TGCGCCAGCAGCTTAAGACGCTCACTCTACGAGCAGTACTTC
j_gene: TRBJ1-1; d_gene: .; v_gene: TRBV5-6; len: 14; abundance: .; CDR3aa: CASGLGLGNTEAFF; CDR3nt: TGTGCCAGCGGCTTGGGACTCGGGAACACTGAAGCTTTCTTT
j_gene: TRBJ1-2; d_gene: .; v_gene: TRBV20-1; len: 15; abundance: many; CDR3aa: CSAHLNARDQYGYTF; CDR3nt: TGCAGTGCCCACCTTAATGCCCGGGACCAGTATGGCTACACCTTC
j_gene: TRBJ2-2; d_gene: .; v_gene: TRBV9; len: 17; abundance: many; CDR3aa: CASTRGGGTGNTGELFF; CDR3nt: TGTGCCAGCACCAGAGGGGGGGGGACAGGGAACACCGGGGAGCTGTTTTTT
j_gene: TRBJ2-7; d_gene: TRBD1; v_gene: TRBV24-1; len: 14; abundance: .; CDR3aa: CATSASRTGNEQYF; CDR3nt: TGTGCCACCAGTGCTAGCCGGACAGGGAACGAGCAGTACTTC
j_gene: TRBJ2-4; d_gene: .; v_gene: TRBV19; len: 15; abundance: many; CDR3aa: CASSIYGAQGYIQYF; CDR3nt: TGTGCCAGTAGTATCTATGGGGCTCAGGGTTACATTCAGTACTTC
j_gene: TRBJ1-1; d_gene: TRBD1; v_gene: TRBV2; len: 13; abundance: many; CDR3aa: CASDRQGNTEAFF; CDR3nt: TGTGCCAGCGATCGACAGGGGAACACTGAAGCTTTCTTT
j_gene: TRBJ2-7; d_gene: TRBD2; v_gene: TRBV29-1; len: 13; abundance: .; CDR3aa: CSAHSSGSYEQYF; CDR3nt: TGCAGCGCCCATTCTAGCGGGTCGTACGAGCAGTACTTC
j_gene: TRBJ2-7; d_gene: .; v_gene: TRBV15; len: 14; abundance: .; CDR3aa: CATSDTTTSYEQYF; CDR3nt: TGTGCCACCAGCGATACAACGACCTCCTACGAGCAGTACTTC
j_gene: TRBJ1-1; d_gene: .; v_gene: TRBV29-1; len: 12; abundance: .; CDR3aa: CSVNRMGAEAFF; CDR3nt: TGCAGCGTTAATCGGATGGGGGCTGAAGCTTTCTTT
j_gene: TRBJ1-2; d_gene: TRBD1; v_gene: TRBV28; len: 14; abundance: many; CDR3aa: CASSLLGTGDGYTF; CDR3nt: TGTGCCAGCAGCCTTCTGGGGACAGGGGATGGCTACACCTTC
j_gene: TRBJ2-3; d_gene: TRBD2; v_gene: TRBV20-1; len: 15; abundance: .; CDR3aa: CSASLRSGRPDTQYF; CDR3nt: TGCAGTGCTTCCCTCCGAAGCGGGAGACCAGATACGCAGTATTTT
j_gene: TRBJ2-5; d_gene: TRBD2; v_gene: TRBV20-1; len: 16; abundance: .; CDR3aa: CSATKPTSGGVETQYF; CDR3nt: TGCAGTGCAACCAAGCCCACTAGCGGGGGGGTCGAGACCCAGTACTTC
j_gene: TRBJ1-4; d_gene: .; v_gene: TRBV15; len: 15; abundance: .; CDR3aa: CATSISRTLSNSLFF; CDR3nt: TGTGCCACCAGCATTTCACGGACCCTCTCTAATTCTCTGTTTTTT